This T cell receptor (beta chain) was recovered during a study of T cells in Graves' hyperthyroidism and ophthalmopathy. Study context: Upon initial diagnosis and before any treatment, peripheral blood was collected.

The CDR3 covers 13 residues. Looked up from germline, CDR1 is SGHVS and CDR2 is FQNEAQ. Trimming stripped 1 base from V and 4 bases from J, with 6 bases between. The CDR3 regions of TCR beta were amplified from RNA transcripts. RT-PCR in the first round (using the HTBI primer set) targeted the TCR CDR3. One entry per CDR3 protein results from TCRdb running MiXCR on the multiplex PCR reads. The sample shows a few hundred thousand distinct CDR3 sequences, roughly 19% of them seen only once. Study outcomes and limitations: A model built on 13 V-J features separated ophthalmopathy from stable hyperthyroidism.

The diagnostic basis comprised clinical symptoms, serum thyroxine and TRAb, thyroid ultrasound and orbital computed tomography. Only a few counts were recorded for this clonotype. Its antigen is undetermined. Sequencing used blood. This chain joins TRBV7-8 and TRBJ2-3, with a tentative D call TRBD1 (5 bases). This receptor was identified in a man in his forties or fifties with Graves' ophthalmopathy. CDR3 bases: TGTGCCAGCAGCTTAGAAGGGGCAGATACGCAGTATTTT. This gives the protein CASSLEGADTQYF.